Listed below are T cell receptor beta chains from one sample, sequenced in a study of cytomegalovirus exposure and HLA in healthy donors. Profiled with immunoSEQ multiplex PCR; TCRdb holds only in-frame clones, not every one. Seen here are some 180,000 clones, 80% observed once, and the top ten hold approximately 2.1%. Material: PBMCs. These receptors were taken from a woman under 40 in good health and CMV-seronegative. The CDR3 runs from the conserved cysteine through the conserved F or W. A D gene is named only where the DNA matches it firmly. Some rows have no size entry. The others give once, few or many, or a class for an expanded clone.

size: -; D: TRBD2; V: TRBV10-2; J: TRBJ2-7; CDR3: CASSEFRTSYEQYF; DNA: TGCGCCAGCAGTGAGTTCAGGACTAGCTACGAGCAGTACTTC
size: -; D: -; V: TRBV4-1; J: TRBJ1-5; CDR3: CASSLRDSNQPQHF; DNA: TGCGCCAGCAGCCTCCGGGACTCCAATCAGCCCCAGCATTTT
size: -; D: TRBD1; V: TRBV18; J: TRBJ2-4; CDR3: CASSPQDRAVNIQYF; DNA: TGTGCCAGCTCACCACAAGACAGGGCGGTGAACATTCAGTACTTC
size: -; D: TRBD1; V: TRBV9; J: TRBJ1-5; CDR3: CASSVEGGPQPQHF; DNA: TGTGCCAGCAGCGTAGAAGGGGGCCCTCAGCCCCAGCATTTT
size: -; D: TRBD1; V: TRBV6-6; J: TRBJ1-2; CDR3: CASSKQGDGYTF; DNA: TGTGCCAGCAGTAAACAGGGGGATGGCTACACCTTC
size: -; D: -; V: TRBV4-2; J: TRBJ1-1; CDR3: CASSPRRGWTEAFF; DNA: TGTGCCAGCAGCCCCCGGCGGGGCTGGACTGAAGCTTTCTTT
size: -; D: -; V: TRBV12-2; J: TRBJ2-7; CDR3: CASRYSGQSSYEQYF; DNA: TGTGCAAGTCGCTACTCAGGACAGAGCTCCTACGAGCAGTACTTC
size: few; D: -; V: TRBV19; J: TRBJ1-1; CDR3: CASSIMGRNTEAFF; DNA: TGTGCCAGTAGTATAATGGGGAGAAACACTGAAGCTTTCTTT
size: -; D: -; V: TRBV27; J: TRBJ2-2; CDR3: CASSSYRTVNTGELFF; DNA: TGTGCCAGCAGTTCTTACCGGACAGTGAACACCGGGGAGCTGTTTTTT
size: -; D: -; V: TRBV10-3; J: TRBJ2-5; CDR3: CAIRVGLQETQYF; DNA: TGTGCCATCAGGGTTGGCTTACAAGAGACCCAGTACTTC
size: -; D: -; V: TRBV6-5; J: TRBJ1-5; CDR3: CASRRDSNQPQHF; DNA: TGTGCCAGCAGAAGAGATAGCAATCAGCCCCAGCATTTT
size: -; D: -; V: TRBV28; J: TRBJ2-7; CDR3: CASSFKFGMGGYEQYF; DNA: TGTGCCAGCAGTTTTAAATTTGGGATGGGGGGCTACGAGCAGTACTTC
size: -; D: TRBD1; V: TRBV25-1; J: TRBJ2-7; CDR3: CASSESGQGTHEQYF; DNA: TGTGCCAGCAGTGAATCTGGACAGGGGACTCACGAGCAGTACTTC
size: -; D: TRBD2; V: TRBV5-6; J: TRBJ2-5; CDR3: CASSLRGGTGAQYF; DNA: TGTGCCAGCAGCTTGCGGGGGGGTACGGGGGCCCAGTACTTC
size: -; D: TRBD1; V: TRBV25-1; J: TRBJ2-3; CDR3: CASRGDRGRADTQYF; DNA: TGTGCCAGCAGGGGTGACAGGGGTCGGGCAGATACGCAGTATTTT
size: -; D: -; V: TRBV5-1; J: TRBJ2-1; CDR3: CASSLGLANEQFF; DNA: TGCGCCAGCAGCTTGGGTCTAGCAAATGAGCAGTTCTTC
size: -; D: TRBD1; V: TRBV13; J: TRBJ2-3; CDR3: CASSTGQGTDTQYF; DNA: TGTGCCAGCAGCACTGGACAGGGCACAGATACGCAGTATTTT
size: -; D: TRBD1; V: TRBV7-8; J: TRBJ1-1; CDR3: CASSPRQGYTEAFF; DNA: TGTGCCAGCAGCCCTCGACAGGGGTACACTGAAGCTTTCTTT
size: few; D: TRBD1; V: TRBV5-1; J: TRBJ2-1; CDR3: CASTPPGGQNEQFF; DNA: TGCGCCAGCACCCCCCCAGGGGGTCAAAATGAGCAGTTCTTC
size: -; D: -; V: TRBV7-2; J: TRBJ1-5; CDR3: CASSGRGNQPQHF; DNA: TGTGCCAGCAGCGGTAGGGGAAATCAGCCCCAGCATTTT
size: -; D: -; V: TRBV6-1; J: TRBJ2-7; CDR3: CASSEAAGSYSYEQYF; DNA: TGTGCCAGCAGTGAAGCGGCGGGATCCTACTCCTACGAGCAGTACTTC
size: -; D: TRBD1; V: TRBV5-1; J: TRBJ2-7; CDR3: CASSLPGQGSEQYF; DNA: TGCGCCAGCAGCTTGCCTGGACAGGGATCCGAGCAGTACTTC
size: -; D: -; V: TRBV6-1; J: TRBJ1-5; CDR3: CASSPSGVGGWPQHF; DNA: TGTGCCAGCAGTCCAAGCGGGGTCGGGGGTTGGCCCCAGCATTTT
size: -; D: -; V: TRBV12-5; J: TRBJ2-7; CDR3: CASGLATGTYEQYF; DNA: TGTGCTAGTGGTTTGGCAACAGGGACCTACGAGCAGTACTTC
size: -; D: -; V: TRBV27; J: TRBJ1-2; CDR3: CASSFLGGSDGYTF; DNA: TGTGCCAGCAGTTTTTTAGGGGGTTCGGATGGCTACACCTTC
size: -; D: -; V: TRBV18; J: TRBJ1-1; CDR3: CASSPLSDSSWAFF; DNA: TGTGCCAGCTCTCCCCTAAGTGACTCTAGTTGGGCTTTCTTT
size: -; D: -; V: TRBV30; J: TRBJ1-6; CDR3: CAWSLRPDNSPLHF; DNA: TGTGCCTGGAGTCTGCGCCCGGATAATTCACCCCTCCACTTT
size: -; D: -; V: TRBV5-1; J: TRBJ2-7; CDR3: CASSLGQLPSEQYF; DNA: TGCGCCAGCAGCTTGGGTCAGCTCCCTAGTGAGCAGTACTTC
size: -; D: TRBD2; V: TRBV15; J: TRBJ2-1; CDR3: CATSTASGAGAEQFF; DNA: TGTGCCACCAGCACCGCTAGCGGGGCAGGAGCTGAGCAGTTCTTC
size: -; D: TRBD1; V: TRBV19; J: TRBJ2-5; CDR3: CASTKNQGESETQYF; DNA: TGTGCCAGTACCAAAAACCAGGGGGAATCGGAGACCCAGTACTTC
size: -; D: -; V: TRBV2; J: TRBJ2-5; CDR3: CASSEIGGGETQYF; DNA: TGTGCCAGCAGTGAAATAGGGGGGGGAGAGACCCAGTACTTC
size: -; D: -; V: TRBV6-5; J: TRBJ1-1; CDR3: CASSYSEVVNTEAFF; DNA: TGTGCCAGCAGTTACTCTGAGGTAGTGAACACTGAAGCTTTCTTT
size: -; D: TRBD2; V: TRBV7-9; J: TRBJ2-3; CDR3: CASSSRRLAGGVADTQYF; DNA: TGTGCCAGCAGCTCCCGAAGACTAGCGGGGGGTGTTGCAGATACGCAGTATTTT
size: -; D: -; V: TRBV27; J: TRBJ2-5; CDR3: CASSSWGTPKETQYF; DNA: TGTGCCAGCAGTTCCTGGGGCACTCCTAAGGAGACCCAGTACTTC
size: few; D: -; V: TRBV11-2; J: TRBJ1-1; CDR3: CASSLWHTEAFF; DNA: TGTGCCAGCAGCTTATGGCACACTGAAGCTTTCTTT
size: -; D: TRBD1; V: TRBV5-1; J: TRBJ1-2; CDR3: CASRLDRELGGYTF; DNA: TGCGCCAGCAGGCTTGACAGGGAATTGGGGGGCTACACCTTC